The T cell receptor beta chain under discussion was sequenced for a study of cytomegalovirus exposure and HLA in healthy donors. PCR used 60 Vbeta primers and 13 Jbeta primers. Source study methods: In a later analysis, the count reached about 75 million unique TCR beta chains, with roughly 12 million shared. Profiled with immunoSEQ multiplex PCR; TCRdb holds only in-frame clones, not every one. V, J and clone size are those of that table, while D and trimming were read from the DNA. The sample consists of about 150,000 clones, roughly 70% of them appearing once. General study points: Despite most TCR sequences being rare, some public TCRs occurred in many donors. Cytomegalovirus-associated TCR beta chains were listed, numbering some 150. V segments that were indistinguishable, TRBV6-2 and TRBV6-3 among them, were omitted from analysis.

As for this clone: Antigen: not known.

CDR1 and CDR2 from the germline V gene are LNHDA and SQIVND (reference sequence). The trim removed 3 bases at V and 4 bases at J, leaving 7 bases unmatched. CDR3 length equals 16 residues. V gene TRBV19 combines with J gene TRBJ2-1, with 9 bases fitting TRBD2. Specimen: PBMCs. The sequence came from a woman aged 60-75 years in good health and CMV-seropositive. CDR3 sequence reads: CASSIYGTSLYNEQFF. CDR3 in DNA: TGTGCCAGTAGTATTTACGGGACTAGCCTATACAATGAGCAGTTCTTC.